Listed here are 9 T cell receptor beta chains from one sample, sequenced in a study of human T cells and chemical hapten exposure. The sample's time point: patch test 1, 2 weeks after DPC sensitization. Regarding treatment: therapeutic diphenylcyclopropenone sensitization with weekly scalp DPC. TCRdb called the RACE reads again in MiXCR, with one record for every CDR3 protein. The sample lists some 340,000 distinct CDR3 sequences, around 7% occurring once. The sequencing here drew on whole blood, taken in connection with sensitization to the hapten diphenylcyclopropenone (DPC). The receptor set was obtained from a woman aged 18-29 years with alopecia areata. Some clones in this sample may be carry-over from other donors' samples.

V usage is TRBV4-1 and J usage is TRBJ2-7; unclear D gene. Trimming removed 2 bases from V and 6 bases from J, with 14 bases in between. Germline CDR1 MGHRA, CDR2 YSYEKL. This CDR3 has 14 residues. CDR3 sequence reads: CASSQYSPMAEQYF. CDR3 nucleotides: TGCGCCAGCAGCCAATACTCCCCCATGGCCGAGCAGTACTTC.

As regards this clonotype: This clone may be a read error of a much larger clone one base away. The rearrangement joins TRBV5-1 to TRBJ2-1; D may be TRBD1 (6 bases). Trimming left V 4 bases short and J 9 bases short, with 23 bases between. The CDR3 has 16 amino acids. Looked up from germline, CDR1 is SGHRS and CDR2 is YFSETQ. CDR3 in amino acids: CASSIGGTGAAVEQFF. CDR3 DNA sequence: TGCGCCAGCAGCATAGGGGGAACCGGGGCCGCAGTTGAGCAGTTCTTC.

The gene calls are TRBV2 and TRBJ1-1; weak D call: TRBD1 (5 bases). The CDR3 runs 16 residues. Trimming left V 3 bases short and J 6 bases short, with 20 bases between. Germline CDR1 SNHLY, CDR2 FYNNEI. CDR3 coding DNA: TGTGCCAGCAGTGAGGCGTCAGGGAGGTTCTTGGCTGAAGCTTTCTTT. Translating it yields CASSEASGRFLAEAFF. Full variable domain (rest looked up from reference TRBV2 and TRBJ1-1): EPEVTQTPSHQVTQMGQEVILRCVPISNHLYFYWYRQILGQKVEFLVSFYNNEISEKSEIFDDQFSVERPDGSNFTLKIRSTKLEDSAMYFCASSEASGRFLAEAFFGQGTRLTVV.

This clonotype was picked up a small number of times. The chain links TRBV7-9 to TRBJ2-2; D is unclear. The CDR3 runs 15 residues. The V gene's germline CDR1 is SEHNR and CDR2 FQNEAQ (reference sequence). Trimming removed 1 base at V and 6 bases at J, with 12 bases between. CDR3 in DNA: TGTGCCAGCAGCTTAGTTCCATTGTACGCCGGGGAGCTGTTTTTT. Protein: CASSLVPLYAGELFF.

The table lists this clonotype with a few counts. The chain employs TRBV20-1 and TRBJ1-1; 7 bases fit TRBD1. This CDR3 comprises 12 residues. V lost 5 bases to trimming and J lost 0 bases; unmatched junction nucleotides: 0. Germline loops: CDR1 DFQATT, CDR2 SNEGSKA (reference sequence). The CDR3 DNA is TGCAGTGCTGGACAGGTGAACACTGAAGCTTTCTTT. It codes for CSAGQVNTEAFF.

This clonotype was seen a few times. The chain recombines TRBV27 with TRBJ1-3; 7 bases align to TRBD1. The junction had 9 bases not matched to a gene; V was cut back by 8 bases and J by 2 bases. CDR3 length: 15 residues. Looked up from germline, CDR1 is MNHEY and CDR2 is SMNVEV (reference sequence). The chain's CDR3 is CASSGGGLTGNTIYF. In nucleotides, the CDR3 is TGTGCCAGCTCAGGGGGGGGGCTGACTGGAAACACCATATATTTT.

This clonotype was counted a few times. The chain couples TRBV5-4 to TRBJ1-6; no clear D gene. CDR3 length: 16 amino acids. V was pared by 2 bases and J by 4 bases, with 13 bases between. Germline CDR1 SGHNT, CDR2 YYREEE (reference sequence). CDR3 in amino acids: CASSFEAGDYNSPLHF. CDR3 bases: TGTGCCAGCAGCTTTGAGGCAGGAGATTATAATTCACCCCTCCACTTT. Variable domain in full (rest from reference TRBV5-4 and TRBJ1-6): ETGVTQSPTHLIKTRGQQVTLRCSSQSGHNTVSWYQQALGQGPQFIFQYYREEENGRGNFPPRFSGLQFPNYSSELNVNALELDDSALYLCASSFEAGDYNSPLHFGNGTRLTVT.

The sample holds many counts of this clonotype. This sequence joins TRBV27 and TRBJ2-1; 12 bases line up with TRBD2. V lost 2 bases, J lost 10 bases, and 9 bases stayed unmatched. Germline V CDR1 and CDR2: MNHEY, SMNVEV (reference sequence). The CDR3 runs to 16 residues. The CDR3 sequence: CASSLLPSGGAGEQFF. The CDR3 DNA reads as TGTGCCAGCAGTTTACTTCCTAGCGGGGGGGCTGGAGAGCAGTTCTTC.

The table lists this clonotype with a few counts. This rearrangement joins TRBV4-3 to TRBJ1-2, with D possibly TRBD1 on 6 matching bases. The germline gives CDR1 LGHNA, CDR2 YSLEER. This CDR3 has 15 amino acids. Trimming shortened V by 0 bases and J by 4 bases, and 12 bases separated the two germline ends. CDR3 nucleotides: TGCGCCAGCAGCCAAGATCTTACAGGGCTCTATGGCTACACCTTC. It translates to CASSQDLTGLYGYTF.